This TCR beta chain stems from a study of shared clonotypes between healthy human individuals. Study-wide results and caveats: Estimated richness was generally greater in naive than memory subsets.

Regarding this clone: The antigen is not known.

The assay ran at deep level. How the authors handled the data: ImmunoSEQ output held junction-only sequences without quality scores, so filtering differed. Sequencing used immunoSEQ multiplex PCR; TCRdb keeps in-frame clones, though not all of them. V and J calls and clone size are as listed in that table; D and trimming were resolved from the DNA. The sample holds approximately 2.5 million clones, 90% to 95% seen once. This CDR3 region has 15 residues. Germline V CDR1 and CDR2: MNHNS, SASEGT. V gave up 5 bases and J gave up 0 bases; unmatched junction bases: 6. Sequencing used naive CD4+ T cells sorted from blood. Subset defined: CD45RA+ positively selected. The sequence was obtained from a man between 18 and 35 years old in good health. The chain couples TRBV6-1 to TRBJ2-5; 7 bases are a match to TRBD2. CDR3 region: CASSPQAGYQETQYF. CDR3 DNA: TGTGCCAGCAGTCCCCAAGCGGGATACCAAGAGACCCAGTACTTC.